This is a list of T cell receptor beta chains from one sample in a study of T cell repertoires in cytomegalovirus infection. TCRdb independently ran MiXCR on the reads; one entry per CDR3 protein. The table lists 400,000 to 550,000 distinct CDR3 sequences, over 9% of them singletons. Source material: PBMCs. These receptors were collected from a human donor in good health (CMV status not recorded). Some clones in this sample may be carry-over from other donors' samples. CDR3s include the opening cysteine and the closing phenylalanine or tryptophan. A D gene is named only where the DNA matches it firmly. Size values are once, few and many counts, or a class for expanded clones, and some rows have none.

d_call	v_call	cdr3_length	j_call	clone_size	cdr3_aa	cdr3_nt
TRBD1	TRBV10-3	14	TRBJ1-1	many	CAISEDRGSTEAFF	TGTGCCATCAGCGAAGACAGGGGGTCCACTGAAGCTTTCTTT
NA	TRBV9	12	TRBJ2-1	few	CASSPRLGSYFF	TGTGCCAGCAGCCCCCGACTGGGGTCTTATTTCTTC
NA	TRBV12-3/TRBV12-4	13	TRBJ1-2	many	CASTRSGNYGYTF	TGTGCCAGCACCCGCAGCGGCAACTATGGCTACACCTTC
NA	TRBV12-3/TRBV12-4	13	TRBJ1-1	many	CASSFTTNTEAFF	TGTGCCAGCAGTTTTACAACGAACACTGAAGCTTTCTTT
TRBD2	TRBV11-3	16	TRBJ2-2	many	CASSLFSGRSPGELFF	TGTGCCAGCAGCTTATTCAGCGGGAGGAGCCCCGGGGAGCTGTTTTTT
NA	TRBV27	14	TRBJ2-7	NA	CASSLGGSFYEQYF	TGTGCCAGCAGTTTAGGGGGGTCTTTCTACGAGCAGTACTTC
TRBD1	TRBV2	13	TRBJ2-1	many	CASGQGAKNEQFF	TGTGCCAGCGGACAGGGGGCGAAAAATGAGCAGTTCTTC
TRBD1	TRBV5-6	15	TRBJ2-1	many	CASSPGTGNGNEQFF	TGTGCCAGCAGCCCGGGGACAGGGAATGGCAATGAGCAGTTCTTC
TRBD2	TRBV6-2/TRBV6-3	14	TRBJ2-7	many	CASRRTSGTYEQYF	TGTGCCAGCAGGAGGACTAGCGGGACCTACGAGCAGTACTTC
TRBD1	TRBV20-1	14	TRBJ2-7	many	CSARPPDRAHEQYF	TGCAGTGCTAGACCCCCTGACAGGGCCCACGAGCAGTACTTC
TRBD2	TRBV19	14	TRBJ2-3	many	CASSIGRAPDTQYF	TGTGCCAGTAGTATCGGGAGGGCCCCAGATACGCAGTATTTT
NA	TRBV7-9	17	TRBJ2-3	many	CASSLATSYNSTDTQYF	TGTGCCAGCAGCTTAGCGACGAGCTACAATAGCACAGATACGCAGTATTTT
NA	TRBV29-1	13	TRBJ1-5	many	CSVESRSNQPQHF	TGCAGCGTTGAATCCAGGAGCAATCAGCCCCAGCATTTT
NA	TRBV20-1	13	TRBJ2-1	NA	CSASREPYNEQFF	TGCAGTGCTAGCCGGGAACCCTACAATGAGCAGTTCTTC
NA	TRBV11-2	11	TRBJ2-1	few	CASSFGTREFF	TGTGCCAGCAGCTTCGGGACTCGGGAGTTCTTC
TRBD1	TRBV27	16	TRBJ1-4	NA	CASSRDRVPPGEKLFF	TGTGCCAGCAGCCGGGACAGGGTGCCCCCCGGTGAAAAACTGTTTTTT